This T cell receptor (beta chain) was sequenced in a study of blood T cell repertoires in COVID-19. For the study at large: COVID-19 samples, acute and convalescent, were from the United States, Italy and Spain.

In the authors' methods: How many nucleated cells were present was estimated from reference gene primer amplification. Sequenced by immunoSEQ multiplex PCR; TCRdb stores in-frame clones only, minus some. V and J calls and clone size are those listed in that table; D and trimming were worked out from the DNA. The table records roughly 230,000 clones, approximately 85% of them present only once. Recruited during active infection, patients (from Seattle) were subsequently followed longitudinally. From germline, CDR1 is MNHEY and CDR2 SVGEGT. V was trimmed by 2 bases and J by 7 bases, leaving 11 bases between them. The CDR3 loop spans 14 amino acids.

J is TRBJ2-2 and V is TRBV6-2 or TRBV6-3; D remains ambiguous. The sequence derives from a man over 45 with COVID-19, enrolled during active disease. The sequencing sample was made of peripheral blood. CDR3 sequence: CASSYGGHDGELFF. The CDR3 DNA is TGTGCCAGCAGTTACGGTGGGCACGACGGGGAGCTGTTTTTT.